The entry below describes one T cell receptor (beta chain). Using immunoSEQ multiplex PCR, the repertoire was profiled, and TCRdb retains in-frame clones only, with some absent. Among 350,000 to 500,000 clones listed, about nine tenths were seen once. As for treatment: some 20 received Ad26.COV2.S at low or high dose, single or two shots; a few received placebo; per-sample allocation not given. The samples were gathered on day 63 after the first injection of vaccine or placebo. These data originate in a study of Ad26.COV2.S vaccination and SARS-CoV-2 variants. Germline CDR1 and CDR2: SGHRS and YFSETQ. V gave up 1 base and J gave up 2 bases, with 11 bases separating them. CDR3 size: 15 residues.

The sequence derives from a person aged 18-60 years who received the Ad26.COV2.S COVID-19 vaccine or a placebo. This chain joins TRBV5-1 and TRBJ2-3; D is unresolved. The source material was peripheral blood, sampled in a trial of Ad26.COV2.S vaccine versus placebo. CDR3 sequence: CASSLNAPFTDTQYF. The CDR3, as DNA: TGCGCCAGCAGCTTGAACGCGCCCTTCACAGATACGCAGTATTTT.